This T cell receptor (beta chain) comes out of a study of low-dose radiotherapy and immunotherapy resistance in tumors. With TRAV- and TRBV-specific primers, first-strand cDNA was made, covering the alpha and beta chains. TCR amplification involved 20 to 25 PCR cycles with a constant-region primer and V-primer adapter. TCRdb redid the calling of the reads with MiXCR, one entry per CDR3 protein. The sample lists 7,100 or so distinct CDR3 sequences, around 50% seen once, with approximately 11% in the top ten. Donors received a regimen that comprised nivolumab, ipilimumab, aspirin, low-dose cyclophosphamide and low-dose radiotherapy. The CDR3 extends over 15 amino acids. Germline CDR1 and CDR2: SGHRS and YFSETQ. Deletions cut 0 bases from V and 3 bases from J, with 10 bases between.

The origin of this receptor is a human donor with advanced metastatic prostate, ovarian, gallbladder or colorectal cancer (not recorded which). This table probably holds off-target reads from a library built for another chain. The chain has TRBV5-1 and TRBJ2-1, with D maybe TRBD2 (5 bases). Here the CDR3 reads CASSLERADYNEQFF. Written as DNA, the CDR3 is TGCGCCAGCAGCTTGGAGAGGGCCGACTACAATGAGCAGTTCTTC.